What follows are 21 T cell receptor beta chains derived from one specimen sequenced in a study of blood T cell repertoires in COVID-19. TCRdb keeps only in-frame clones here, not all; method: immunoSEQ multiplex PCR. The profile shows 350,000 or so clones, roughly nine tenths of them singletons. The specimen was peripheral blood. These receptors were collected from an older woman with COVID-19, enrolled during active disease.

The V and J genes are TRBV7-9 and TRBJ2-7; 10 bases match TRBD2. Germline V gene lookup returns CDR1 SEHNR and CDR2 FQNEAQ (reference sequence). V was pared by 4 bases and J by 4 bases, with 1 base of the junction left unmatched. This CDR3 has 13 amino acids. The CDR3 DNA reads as TGTGCCAGCAGCTCTAGCGGGGGTTACGAGCAGTACTTC. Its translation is CASSSSGGYEQYF.

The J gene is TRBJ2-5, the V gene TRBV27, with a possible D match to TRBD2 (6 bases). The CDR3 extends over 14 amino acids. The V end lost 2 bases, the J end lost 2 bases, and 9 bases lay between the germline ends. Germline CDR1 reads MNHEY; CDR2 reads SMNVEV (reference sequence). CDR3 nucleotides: TGTGCCAGCAGTTTAAACGGGGGACAAGAGACCCAGTACTTC. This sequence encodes CASSLNGGQETQYF.

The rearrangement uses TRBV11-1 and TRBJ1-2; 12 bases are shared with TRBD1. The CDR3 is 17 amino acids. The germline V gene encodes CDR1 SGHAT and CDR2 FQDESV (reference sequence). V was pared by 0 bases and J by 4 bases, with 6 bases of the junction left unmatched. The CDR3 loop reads CASSLAGTGGSGYGYTF. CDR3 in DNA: TGTGCCAGCAGCTTAGCTGGGACAGGGGGCTCTGGCTATGGCTACACCTTC.

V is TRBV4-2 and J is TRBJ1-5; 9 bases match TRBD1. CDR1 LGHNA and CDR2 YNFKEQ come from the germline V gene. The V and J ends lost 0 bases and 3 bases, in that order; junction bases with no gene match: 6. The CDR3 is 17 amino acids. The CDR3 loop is CASSQDSRDRDNQPQHF. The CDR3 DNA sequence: TGTGCCAGCAGCCAAGATTCCCGGGACAGGGACAATCAGCCCCAGCATTTT.

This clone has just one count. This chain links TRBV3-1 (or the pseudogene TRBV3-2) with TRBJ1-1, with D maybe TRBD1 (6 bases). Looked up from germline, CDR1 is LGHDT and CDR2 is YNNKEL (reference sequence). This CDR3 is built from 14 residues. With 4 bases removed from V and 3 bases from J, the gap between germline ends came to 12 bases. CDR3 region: CASSPWGQDTEAFF. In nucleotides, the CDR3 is TGTGCCAGCAGCCCGTGGGGGCAGGACACTGAAGCTTTCTTT.

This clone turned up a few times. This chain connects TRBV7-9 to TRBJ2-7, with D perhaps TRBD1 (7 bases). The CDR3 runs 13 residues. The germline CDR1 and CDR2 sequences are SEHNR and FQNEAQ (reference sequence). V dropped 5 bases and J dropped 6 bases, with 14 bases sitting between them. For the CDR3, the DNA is TGTGCCAGCAGCCCGCGACAGGGACTCGAGCAGTACTTC. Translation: CASSPRQGLEQYF.

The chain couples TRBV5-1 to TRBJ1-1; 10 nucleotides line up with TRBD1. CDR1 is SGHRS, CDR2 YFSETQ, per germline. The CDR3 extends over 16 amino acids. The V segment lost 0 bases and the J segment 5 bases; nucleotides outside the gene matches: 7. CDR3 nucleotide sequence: TGCGCCAGCAGCTTGGCCGCCGGGACAGGGGTGACTGAAGCTTTCTTT. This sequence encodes CASSLAAGTGVTEAFF. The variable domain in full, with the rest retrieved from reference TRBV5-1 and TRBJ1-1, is KAGVTQTPRYLIKTRGQQVTLSCSPISGHRSVSWYQQTPGQGLQFLFEYFSETQRNKGNFPGRFSGRQFSNSRSEMNVSTLELGDSALYLCASSLAAGTGVTEAFFGQGTRLTVV.

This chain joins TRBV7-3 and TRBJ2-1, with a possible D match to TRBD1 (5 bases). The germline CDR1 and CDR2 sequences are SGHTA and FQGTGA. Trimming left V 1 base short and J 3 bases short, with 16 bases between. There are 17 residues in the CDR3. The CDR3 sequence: CASSLNNLGVGYNEQFF. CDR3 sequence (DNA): TGTGCCAGCAGCTTAAATAATCTAGGGGTTGGCTACAATGAGCAGTTCTTC.

The chain's CDR3 is CASSADRGDRNQPQHF. CDR3 nucleotides: TGTGCCAGCAGCGCTGACAGGGGCGATCGGAACCAGCCCCAGCATTTT. The chain employs TRBV7-8 and TRBJ1-5, with 8 nucleotides matching TRBD1. The CDR3 sequence is 16 residues long. Germline lookup yields CDR1 SGHVS and CDR2 FQNEAQ. V was clipped by 5 bases and J by 7 bases; unmatched bases: 13.

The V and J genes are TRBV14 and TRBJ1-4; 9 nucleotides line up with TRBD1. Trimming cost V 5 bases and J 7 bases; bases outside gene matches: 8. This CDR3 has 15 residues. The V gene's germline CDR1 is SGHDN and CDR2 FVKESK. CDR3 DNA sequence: TGTGCCAGCAGCATGCGACAGGGGGTAACTGAAAAACTGTTTTTT. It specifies CASSMRQGVTEKLFF.

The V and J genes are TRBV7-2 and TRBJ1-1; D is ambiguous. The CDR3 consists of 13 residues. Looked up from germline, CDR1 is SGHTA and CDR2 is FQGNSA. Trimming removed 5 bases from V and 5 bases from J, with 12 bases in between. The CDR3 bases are TGTGCCAGCAGCCTCCTCCCCAGAACTGAAGCTTTCTTT. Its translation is CASSLLPRTEAFF. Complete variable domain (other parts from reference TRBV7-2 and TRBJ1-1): GAGVSQSPSNKVTEKGKDVELRCDPISGHTALYWYRQSLGQGLEFLIYFQGNSAPDKSGLPSDRFSAERTGGSVSTLTIQRTQQEDSAVYLCASSLLPRTEAFFGQGTRLTVV.

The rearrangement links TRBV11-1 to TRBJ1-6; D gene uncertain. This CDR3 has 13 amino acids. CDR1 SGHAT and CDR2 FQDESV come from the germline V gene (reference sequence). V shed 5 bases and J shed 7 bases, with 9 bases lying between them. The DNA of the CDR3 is TGTGCCAGCAGCCCGACTGGGAATTCACCCCTCCACTTT. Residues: CASSPTGNSPLHF.

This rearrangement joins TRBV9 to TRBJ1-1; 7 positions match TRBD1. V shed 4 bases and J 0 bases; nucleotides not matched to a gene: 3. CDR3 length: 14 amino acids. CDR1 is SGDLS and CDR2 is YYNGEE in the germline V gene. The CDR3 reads CASSTDRLNTEAFF. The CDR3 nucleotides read TGTGCCAGCAGCACGGACAGGTTGAACACTGAAGCTTTCTTT.

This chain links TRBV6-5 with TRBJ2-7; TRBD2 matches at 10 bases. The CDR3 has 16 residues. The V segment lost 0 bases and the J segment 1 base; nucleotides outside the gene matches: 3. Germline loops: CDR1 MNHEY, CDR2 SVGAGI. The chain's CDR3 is CASSYSLAGASYEQYF. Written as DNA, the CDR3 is TGTGCCAGCAGTTACTCCCTAGCGGGGGCATCCTACGAGCAGTACTTC.

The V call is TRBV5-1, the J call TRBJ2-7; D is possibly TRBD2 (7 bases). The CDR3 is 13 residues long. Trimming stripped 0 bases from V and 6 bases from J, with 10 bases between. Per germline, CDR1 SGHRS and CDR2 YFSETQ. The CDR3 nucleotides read TGCGCCAGCAGCTTGGAGGGGGGGCTCGAGCAGTACTTC. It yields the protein CASSLEGGLEQYF.

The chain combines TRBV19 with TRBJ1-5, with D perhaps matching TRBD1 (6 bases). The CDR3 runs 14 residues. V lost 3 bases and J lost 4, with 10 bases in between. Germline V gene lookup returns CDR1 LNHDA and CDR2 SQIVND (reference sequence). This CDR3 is CASSMTGRNQPQHF. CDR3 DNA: TGTGCCAGTAGTATGACAGGACGTAATCAGCCCCAGCATTTT.

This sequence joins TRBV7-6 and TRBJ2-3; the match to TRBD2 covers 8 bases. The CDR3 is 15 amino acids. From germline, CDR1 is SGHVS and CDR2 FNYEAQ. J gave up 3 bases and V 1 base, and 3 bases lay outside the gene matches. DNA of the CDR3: TGTGCCAGCAGCTTAGAGGGACTAGATACAGATACGCAGTATTTT. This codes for CASSLEGLDTDTQYF.

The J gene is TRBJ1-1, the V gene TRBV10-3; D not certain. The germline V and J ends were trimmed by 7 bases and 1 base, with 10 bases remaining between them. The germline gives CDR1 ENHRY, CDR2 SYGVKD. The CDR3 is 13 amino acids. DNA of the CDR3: TGTGCCATCAAAGAGGAGAGGAACACTGAAGCTTTCTTT. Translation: CAIKEERNTEAFF.

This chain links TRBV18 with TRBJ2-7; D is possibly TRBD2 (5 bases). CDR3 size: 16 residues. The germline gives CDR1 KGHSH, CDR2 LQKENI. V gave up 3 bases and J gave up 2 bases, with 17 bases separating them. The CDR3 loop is CASSPVGSERAYEQYF. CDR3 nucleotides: TGTGCCAGCTCACCTGTCGGGTCCGAGAGGGCCTACGAGCAGTACTTC.

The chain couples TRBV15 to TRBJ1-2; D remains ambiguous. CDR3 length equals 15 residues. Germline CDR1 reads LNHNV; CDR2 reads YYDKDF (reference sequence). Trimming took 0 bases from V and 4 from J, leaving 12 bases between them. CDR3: CATSRDRSSLYGYTF. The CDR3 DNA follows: TGTGCCACCAGCAGAGATCGGAGTTCACTCTATGGCTACACCTTC.

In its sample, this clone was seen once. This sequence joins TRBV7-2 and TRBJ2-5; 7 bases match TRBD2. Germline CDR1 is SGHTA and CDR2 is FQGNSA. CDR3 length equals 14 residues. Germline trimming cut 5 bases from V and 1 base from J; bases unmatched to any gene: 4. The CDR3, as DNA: TGTGCCAGCAGCCAAGGACTAGTCCAAGAGACCCAGTACTTC. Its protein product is CASSQGLVQETQYF.